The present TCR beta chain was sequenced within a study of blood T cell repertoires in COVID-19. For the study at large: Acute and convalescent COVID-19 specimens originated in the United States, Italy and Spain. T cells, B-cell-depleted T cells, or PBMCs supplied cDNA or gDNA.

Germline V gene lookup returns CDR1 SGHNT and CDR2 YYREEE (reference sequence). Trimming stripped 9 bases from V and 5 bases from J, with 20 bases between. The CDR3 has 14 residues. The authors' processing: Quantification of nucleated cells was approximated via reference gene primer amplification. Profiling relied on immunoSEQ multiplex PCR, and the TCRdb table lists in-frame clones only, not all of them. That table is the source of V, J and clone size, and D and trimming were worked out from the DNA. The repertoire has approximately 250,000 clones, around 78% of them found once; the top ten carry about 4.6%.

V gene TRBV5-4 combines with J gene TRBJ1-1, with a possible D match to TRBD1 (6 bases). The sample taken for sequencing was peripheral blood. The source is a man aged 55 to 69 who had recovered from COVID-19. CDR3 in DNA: TGTGCCATCTCATCCGTCGGGGGGCTGACTGAAGCTTTCTTT. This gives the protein CAISSVGGLTEAFF.